This T cell receptor beta chain came from a study of spatial heterogeneity in lung cancer. The wider study: The approximately 77 donors had untreated early-stage non-small cell lung cancer. PBMC samples from follow-up, where available, were sequenced a median of around two years after resection. Consistently, beta-chain sequences turned up in larger numbers than alpha-chain sequences did.

MiXCR, run by TCRdb on the 5' RACE reads, gives a single entry per CDR3 protein. The table includes 110,000 or so distinct CDR3 sequences, 10% to 14% detected once. Documented time point: blood at routine non-recurrence follow-up after resection. Tumor, nontumor lung or frozen PBMC supplied whole RNA, sequenced without sorting. The ends were cut back, 4 bases at V and 0 bases at J, with 7 bases in the middle. The CDR3 contains 13 residues. Germline V gives CDR1 DFQATT, CDR2 SNEGSKA (reference sequence). The source was PBMCs, collected at follow-up. V is TRBV20-1 and J is TRBJ2-1, with unresolved D. The TCR comes from a female donor with early-stage non-small cell lung cancer. DNA of the CDR3: TGCAGTGCTACGTGGGACTCCTACAATGAGCAGTTCTTC. It codes for CSATWDSYNEQFF.